Listed below are T cell receptor beta chains from one sample, sequenced in a study of cytomegalovirus exposure and HLA in healthy donors. Clones were sequenced by immunoSEQ multiplex PCR, and TCRdb holds only the in-frame ones, with some missing. The sample holds around 50,000 clones, 80% to 95% seen once. The specimen was PBMCs. The source of these receptors is a woman aged 18-29 years in good health and CMV-seronegative. Both conserved end residues are part of each CDR3. Fields, in order: J gene, V gene, clone size, D gene, CDR3 protein, CDR3 DNA. A D gene is named only where the DNA matches it firmly. Where a row states a size, it is once, few, many or the class of an expanded clone; other rows omit it.

TRBJ2-7	TRBV9	.	TRBD2	CASSVDGGAWVEQYF	TGTGCCAGCAGCGTAGACGGGGGGGCATGGGTTGAGCAGTACTTC
TRBJ2-7	TRBV5-4	.	.	CASSGGLRYEQYF	TGTGCCAGCAGCGGCGGGCTTCGCTACGAGCAGTACTTC
TRBJ1-2	TRBV7-9	.	TRBD1	CASSLASGGDGYTF	TGTGCCAGCAGCTTAGCGTCAGGGGGCGATGGCTACACCTTC
TRBJ1-4	TRBV5-1	.	.	CASSLGRGDEKLFF	TGCGCCAGCAGCTTGGGCCGGGGGGATGAAAAACTGTTTTTT
TRBJ1-1	TRBV15	.	.	CATSRVKDTNTEAFF	TGTGCCACCAGCAGAGTAAAAGACACTAACACTGAAGCTTTCTTT
TRBJ2-1	TRBV7-9	.	.	CASSLRGEQFF	TGTGCCAGCAGCTTAAGGGGTGAGCAGTTCTTC
TRBJ2-1	TRBV16	.	.	CASSQSSWTPTLHNEQFF	TGTGCCAGCAGCCAATCGTCGTGGACACCGACACTTCACAATGAGCAGTTCTTC
TRBJ2-2	TRBV7-3	.	.	CASSSNRARGGELFF	TGTGCCAGCAGCTCCAACAGGGCCCGGGGCGGGGAGCTGTTTTTT
TRBJ2-3	TRBV4-3	.	TRBD2	CASSIRGRSDTQYF	TGCGCCAGCAGCATCCGCGGGAGGTCAGATACGCAGTATTTT
TRBJ2-7	TRBV6-5	.	.	CASSYSKGSGSYEQYF	TGTGCCAGCAGTTACTCGAAAGGTAGCGGATCCTACGAGCAGTACTTC
TRBJ1-1	TRBV2	.	.	CASRWTPNTEAFF	TGTGCCAGCAGGTGGACACCCAACACTGAAGCTTTCTTT
TRBJ2-6	TRBV6-5	once	.	CASSYGQNSGANVLTF	TGTGCCAGCAGTTACGGACAAAACTCTGGGGCCAACGTCCTGACTTTC
TRBJ1-1	TRBV29-1	.	TRBD1	CSVEKRDRGNTEAFF	TGCAGCGTTGAAAAAAGGGACAGGGGAAATACTGAAGCTTTCTTT
TRBJ1-1	TRBV6-6	.	.	CASSPQGNTEAFF	TGTGCCAGCAGTCCACAGGGGAACACTGAAGCTTTCTTT
TRBJ2-1	TRBV6-5	.	.	CAAGREPYNEQFF	TGTGCTGCCGGCAGGGAACCGTACAATGAGCAGTTCTTC
TRBJ1-1	TRBV11-3	.	.	CASSLQRTPAFF	TGTGCCAGCAGTCTGCAAAGGACACCGGCTTTCTTT
TRBJ2-1	TRBV5-4	once	TRBD2	CASGEGLAVSYNEQFF	TGTGCCAGCGGAGAAGGACTAGCGGTATCCTACAATGAGCAGTTCTTC
TRBJ2-3	TRBV2	few	TRBD1	CASSELVEGATQYF	TGTGCCAGCAGTGAATTGGTAGAGGGGGCGACGCAGTATTTT
TRBJ2-2	TRBV6-1	.	.	CASRLQGNTGELFF	TGTGCCAGCAGGCTACAGGGGAACACCGGGGAGCTGTTTTTT
TRBJ2-7	TRBV4-2	.	.	CASSQDDSSSYEQYF	TGTGCCAGCAGCCAAGACGACTCGTCCTCCTACGAGCAGTACTTC
TRBJ2-6	TRBV5-4	.	TRBD1	CASSLNLGTGSGGANVLTF	TGTGCCAGCAGCTTGAACTTGGGGACAGGATCCGGTGGGGCCAACGTCCTGACTTTC
TRBJ1-5	TRBV27	.	.	CASSSVGGPQHF	TGTGCCAGCAGTTCCGTCGGGGGGCCCCAGCATTTT
TRBJ2-2	TRBV5-6	.	TRBD2	CASSLRTSGRKAGELFF	TGTGCCAGCAGCTTGAGGACTAGCGGGAGAAAGGCCGGGGAGCTGTTTTTT
TRBJ2-5	TRBV30	.	TRBD2	CAWSPGLAGGRGETQYF	TGTGCCTGGAGTCCGGGACTAGCGGGAGGGAGGGGAGAGACCCAGTACTTC
TRBJ1-5	TRBV19	.	.	CASTSGGVRQPQHF	TGTGCCAGTACCTCGGGGGGGGTTCGGCAGCCCCAGCATTTT
TRBJ1-1	TRBV9	.	TRBD1	CASSGEYGQGHTEAFF	TGTGCCAGCAGCGGAGAATACGGACAGGGGCACACTGAAGCTTTCTTT
TRBJ2-1	TRBV15	.	TRBD2	CATSAPGLEKNNEQFF	TGTGCCACCAGCGCCCCGGGACTAGAGAAGAACAATGAGCAGTTCTTC
TRBJ2-1	TRBV11-3	.	TRBD2	CASSARTSGSDYEQFF	TGTGCCAGCAGCGCTCGGACTAGCGGGAGTGACTATGAGCAGTTCTTC
TRBJ2-1	TRBV27	.	.	CASSLDSAEQFF	TGTGCCAGCAGTTTAGACAGCGCCGAGCAGTTCTTC
TRBJ2-7	TRBV13	.	.	CASSLETGLGQYF	TGTGCCAGCAGCTTAGAGACAGGCCTGGGGCAGTACTTC
TRBJ2-3	TRBV7-2	.	.	CASSTGGSRSDTQYF	TGTGCCAGCAGTACCGGGGGATCCCGCTCAGATACGCAGTATTTT
TRBJ2-3	TRBV9	.	.	CASSGTMSTDTQYF	TGTGCCAGCTCAGGGACAATGAGCACAGATACGCAGTATTTT
TRBJ1-5	TRBV4-1	few	.	CARREPQFQHF	TGCGCCCGGCGGGAACCTCAATTCCAGCATTTT
TRBJ2-2	TRBV2	.	.	CASRQGKPNTGELFF	TGTGCCAGCAGGCAGGGAAAACCGAACACCGGGGAGCTGTTTTTT
TRBJ2-3	TRBV6-5	.	.	CASSYSGSGFTDTQYF	TGTGCCAGCAGTTACTCGGGTAGCGGATTCACAGATACGCAGTATTTT
TRBJ2-7	TRBV21-1	.	.	CASSKSGQGSYEQYF	TGTGCCAGCAGCAAAAGCGGACAGGGATCCTACGAGCAGTACTTC
TRBJ1-1	TRBV5-4	.	.	CASSVGGRGDTEAFF	TGTGCCAGCAGCGTCGGTGGGCGGGGCGACACTGAAGCTTTCTTT
TRBJ2-1	TRBV6-1	.	.	CASTEGGDEQFF	TGTGCCAGCACCGAAGGAGGGGATGAGCAGTTCTTC
TRBJ2-2	TRBV7-9	once	.	CASSFRQKITGELFF	TGTGCCAGCAGCTTCAGACAGAAAATCACCGGGGAGCTGTTTTTT
TRBJ1-3	TRBV5-1	.	.	CASSSGENTIYF	TGCGCCAGCAGCTCGGGTGAAAACACCATATATTTT
TRBJ2-3	TRBV18	.	TRBD2	CASSLGLAGTDTQYF	TGTGCCAGCTCACTAGGACTAGCGGGCACAGATACGCAGTATTTT
TRBJ1-6	TRBV7-9	.	.	CASSPTGNNSPLHF	TGTGCCAGCAGCCCCACGGGGAATAATTCACCCCTCCACTTT
TRBJ2-1	TRBV5-1	.	.	CASSEGLLRDNEQFF	TGCGCCAGCAGCGAAGGACTCTTGAGAGACAATGAGCAGTTCTTC
TRBJ1-5	TRBV18	once	TRBD1	CATRQGRNQPQHF	TGTGCCACCAGACAGGGCAGAAATCAGCCCCAGCATTTT
TRBJ2-1	TRBV18	.	.	CASSPRTDDYNEQFF	TGTGCCAGCTCACCCCGGACTGACGACTACAATGAGCAGTTCTTC
TRBJ1-6	TRBV7-8	.	TRBD1	CASTPGQGASSPLHF	TGTGCCAGCACGCCGGGACAGGGGGCTAGTTCACCCCTCCACTTT
TRBJ1-1	TRBV6-1	.	TRBD1	CASIRTGEAFF	TGTGCCAGCATTCGGACAGGGGAAGCTTTCTTT
TRBJ1-1	TRBV2	.	TRBD1	CASSRQGPHTEAFF	TGTGCCAGCAGCAGACAGGGACCCCACACTGAAGCTTTCTTT
TRBJ1-1	TRBV5-6	.	.	CASSLGSRNTEAFF	TGTGCCAGCAGCCTGGGATCGAGGAACACTGAAGCTTTCTTT
TRBJ2-2	TRBV5-6	.	.	CASSLMGGSGELFF	TGTGCCAGCAGCTTGATGGGGGGATCCGGGGAGCTGTTTTTT
TRBJ1-2	TRBV28	.	.	CASTLGALNYGYTF	TGTGCCAGCACCCTTGGGGCACTTAACTATGGCTACACCTTC
TRBJ1-1	TRBV5-6	.	.	CASSLGGILGGRGGAFF	TGTGCCAGCAGCTTGGGAGGGATTTTGGGGGGAAGAGGCGGCGCTTTCTTT
TRBJ2-5	TRBV19	.	.	CASTSRLQETQYF	TGTGCCAGTACGAGCAGGCTCCAAGAGACCCAGTACTTC
TRBJ2-1	TRBV5-1	once	TRBD2	CASSLPPSGPYNEQFF	TGCGCCAGCAGCTTACCTCCTAGCGGACCCTACAATGAGCAGTTCTTC
TRBJ1-2	TRBV5-6	.	TRBD1	CASSPPGTGRYGYTF	TGTGCCAGCAGCCCACCTGGGACAGGGAGGTATGGCTACACCTTC